Listed below are T cell receptor beta chains from one sample, sequenced in a study of T-cell memory formation after mild COVID-19. Via MiXCR, TCRdb re-called the 5' RACE reads, giving one row per CDR3 protein. The repertoire holds approximately 500,000 distinct CDR3 sequences, with nearly 25% as singletons. The source material was PBMCs or a T cell subset sorted from them (not recorded which). All receptors come from an adult woman who had mild COVID-19 (a few samples of this study predate the infection). Cell type and time point are not known. Each CDR3 is given with its conserved first and last residue. D genes are given only for firm matches. Only part of the rows carry a size: once, few, many, or a class if the clone is expanded.

TRBJ1-2,TRBV18,-,-,TGTGCCAGCTCACCCGCTGGGCCTCAACGTTATGGCTACACCTTC,CASSPAGPQRYGYTF
TRBJ1-1,TRBV5-1,few,-,TGCGCCAGCAGCGGATGGGATAACACTGAAGCTTTCTTT,CASSGWDNTEAFF
TRBJ2-7,TRBV29-1,-,TRBD2,TGCAGCGTTGGGGGACTAGCGGAATACGAGCAGTACTTC,CSVGGLAEYEQYF
TRBJ1-2,TRBV11-2,few,TRBD1,TGTGCCAGCAGGCCCTTGCTCCGGGACAGGGAGAACTATGGCTACACCTTC,CASRPLLRDRENYGYTF
TRBJ2-1,TRBV7-8,-,TRBD2,TGTGCCAGCAGCTTAGAGTGGACTAGCGGGAGTGAGCAGTTCTTC,CASSLEWTSGSEQFF
TRBJ2-5,TRBV25-1,few,TRBD2,TGTGCCAGCAGTGACCCACTAGCGGGAGGCCCAGAGACCCAGTACTTC,CASSDPLAGGPETQYF
TRBJ2-7,TRBV7-8,few,-,TGTGCCAGCAGCTTAGTAGGGGGGATTAAAAACGAGCAGTACTTC,CASSLVGGIKNEQYF
TRBJ2-5,TRBV7-9,many,TRBD2,TGTGCCAGCAGCCGGACTAGCGGGAACCAAGAGACCCAGTACTTC,CASSRTSGNQETQYF
TRBJ2-2,TRBV24-1,-,TRBD1,TGTGCCACCAGTGATCCCCCGGGACAGGGACGCACCGGGGAGCTGTTTTTT,CATSDPPGQGRTGELFF
TRBJ1-2,TRBV7-9,few,TRBD1,TGTGCCAGCAGCTTCCCCGGACAGGGGGGTAATGGTGGCTACACCTTC,CASSFPGQGGNGGYTF
TRBJ1-1,TRBV4-2,-,-,TGTGCCACCTCATCGTTGGGGAACACTGAAGCTTTCTTT,CATSSLGNTEAFF
TRBJ1-2,TRBV5-1,few,-,TGCGCCAGCAGCCTGTCAGGTGCCTATGGCTACACCTTC,CASSLSGAYGYTF
TRBJ2-7,TRBV19,-,-,TGTGCCAGTCCAACTAGTAGCTCCTACGAGCAGTACTTC,CASPTSSSYEQYF
TRBJ1-2,TRBV3-1,few,-,TGTGCCAGCAGCCAAGGTCTAGGGGCCTTCTATGGCTACACCTTC,CASSQGLGAFYGYTF
TRBJ2-2,TRBV5-1,-,-,TGCGCCAGCAGCTTGGTATCAGACACCGGGGAGCTGTTTTTT,CASSLVSDTGELFF
TRBJ2-3,TRBV5-1,few,-,TGCGCCAGCAGCCCCTTAACAGGGTCTAATACGCAGTATTTT,CASSPLTGSNTQYF
TRBJ2-1,TRBV5-1,few,TRBD1,TGCGCCAGCAGCTTGGGGGGACAGGGGGCGACCAATGAGCAGTTCTTC,CASSLGGQGATNEQFF
TRBJ2-1,TRBV30,-,TRBD2,TGTGCCTGGAGTAGGGCGGGGGTCGGTGATGAGCAGTTCTTC,CAWSRAGVGDEQFF
TRBJ2-3,TRBV24-1,-,TRBD2,TGTGCCACCTCGGCTAGCGGGGGGCCTAGCACAGATACGCAGTATTTT,CATSASGGPSTDTQYF
TRBJ2-3,TRBV4-1,few,TRBD2,TGCGCCAGCAGCCATGCCTTTAGCGGGCTGGCGGCAGATACGCAGTATTTT,CASSHAFSGLAADTQYF
TRBJ2-5,TRBV20-1,few,-,TGCAGTGCCCTGGTCGATCCAGAGACCCAGTACTTC,CSALVDPETQYF
TRBJ2-5,TRBV5-6,-,TRBD1,TGTGCCAGCAGCTTGGAGGTCGCCAGGACAGGCCTGGGACAAGAGACCCAGTACTTC,CASSLEVARTGLGQETQYF
TRBJ2-1,TRBV20-1,-,TRBD2,TGCAGTGCTAGAGGGGCGGGAGGGAAGACTAATGAGCAGTTCTTC,CSARGAGGKTNEQFF
TRBJ2-5,TRBV27,-,-,TGTGCCAGCAGTAACCGGGACTTTCAAGAGACCCAGTACTTC,CASSNRDFQETQYF
TRBJ2-7,TRBV3-1,many,-,TGTGCCAGCAGCCTCAAGTACGAGCAGTACTTC,CASSLKYEQYF
TRBJ2-1,TRBV9,few,-,TGTGCCAGCACCGAACTAGACGGGTACAATGAGCAGTTCTTC,CASTELDGYNEQFF
TRBJ2-5,TRBV5-1,-,TRBD2,TGCGCCAGCAGCTTACCCTCACTAGCGGGGGCACAAGAGACCCAGTACTTC,CASSLPSLAGAQETQYF
TRBJ2-3,TRBV28,-,-,TGTGCCAGCAGTTTTGCCAGCACAGATACGCAGTATTTT,CASSFASTDTQYF
TRBJ2-7,TRBV4-1,-,TRBD2,TGCGCCAGCAGCCAGCCTACTAGCGGCTACGAGCAGTACTTC,CASSQPTSGYEQYF
TRBJ2-5,TRBV11-1,-,-,TGTGCCAGCAGCGAAACCCAAAGTCAAGAGACCCAGTACTTC,CASSETQSQETQYF
TRBJ2-1,TRBV7-7,-,TRBD2,TGTGCTAGCAGCTACGGACTAGCGGCACCCGTCGATGAGCAGTTCTTC,CASSYGLAAPVDEQFF
TRBJ2-1,TRBV5-1,-,TRBD2,TGCGCCAGCAGCTTGTTGTATCGGACTAGCACGTTGGCTGAGCAGTTCTTC,CASSLLYRTSTLAEQFF
TRBJ2-3,TRBV7-2,-,-,TGTGCCAGCAGCCTAAGCCAGGGGACGCCAGATACGCAGTATTTT,CASSLSQGTPDTQYF
TRBJ2-7,TRBV3-1,-,-,TGTGCCAGGTACGGGACGGAAGCCTACGAGCAGTACTTC,CARYGTEAYEQYF
TRBJ1-2,TRBV3-1,-,-,TGTGCCAGCAGCCAAGATATTGGAGGGCCCTATGGCTACACCTTC,CASSQDIGGPYGYTF
TRBJ2-1,TRBV7-8,many,-,TGTGCCAGCAGCTTAGCGGCGACTCGTAATGAGCAGTTCTTC,CASSLAATRNEQFF
TRBJ1-1,TRBV15,few,-,TGTGCCACCAGCAGAGGAGTGGACAAGAAAAGGGTTGGGACTGAAGCTTTCTTT,CATSRGVDKKRVGTEAFF
TRBJ1-2,TRBV7-9,-,-,TGTGCCAGCAGCCCTAGCCAGATCCCTCTCTATGGCTACACCTTC,CASSPSQIPLYGYTF
TRBJ1-1,TRBV30,-,-,TGTGCCTGGAGTGTAACTTTTCGCACTGAAGCTTTCTTT,CAWSVTFRTEAFF
TRBJ2-1,TRBV11-2,-,TRBD2,TGTGCCAGCAGCCATAGGACTAGCGGGGGTAACAATGAGCAGTTCTTC,CASSHRTSGGNNEQFF
TRBJ1-1,TRBV29-1,few,-,TGCAGCGGCGCAGGTAGCGGAGCCACTGAAGCTTTCTTT,CSGAGSGATEAFF
TRBJ2-3,TRBV20-1,-,-,TGCAGTGCTAGAGTGGGGGGGGGCCCAGATACGCAGTATTTT,CSARVGGGPDTQYF
TRBJ2-5,TRBV7-7,few,TRBD2,TGTGCCAGCAGACCGATGGGGGGGCAAGAGACCCAGTACTTC,CASRPMGGQETQYF
TRBJ2-2,TRBV5-1,few,-,TGCGCCAGCAGACGCGCCGGCCCGAACACCGGGGAGCTGTTTTTT,CASRRAGPNTGELFF